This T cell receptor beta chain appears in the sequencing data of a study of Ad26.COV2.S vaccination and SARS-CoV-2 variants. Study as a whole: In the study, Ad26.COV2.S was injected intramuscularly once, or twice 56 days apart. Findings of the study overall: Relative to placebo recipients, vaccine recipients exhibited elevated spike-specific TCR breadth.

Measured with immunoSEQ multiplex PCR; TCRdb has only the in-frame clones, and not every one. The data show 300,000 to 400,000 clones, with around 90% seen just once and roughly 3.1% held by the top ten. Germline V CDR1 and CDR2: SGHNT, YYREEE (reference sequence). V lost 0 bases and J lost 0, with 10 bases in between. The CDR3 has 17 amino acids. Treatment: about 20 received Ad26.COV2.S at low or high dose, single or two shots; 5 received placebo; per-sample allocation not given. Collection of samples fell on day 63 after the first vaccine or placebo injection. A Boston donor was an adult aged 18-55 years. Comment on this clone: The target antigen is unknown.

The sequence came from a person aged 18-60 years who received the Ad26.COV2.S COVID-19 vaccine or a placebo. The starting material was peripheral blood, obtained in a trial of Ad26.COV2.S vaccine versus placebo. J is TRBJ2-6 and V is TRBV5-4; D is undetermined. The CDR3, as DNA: TGTGCCAGCAGCTTGGGGTATTACAGCTCTGGGGCCAACGTCCTGACTTTC. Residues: CASSLGYYSSGANVLTF. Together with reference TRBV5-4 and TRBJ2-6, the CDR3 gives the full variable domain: ETGVTQSPTHLIKTRGQQVTLRCSSQSGHNTVSWYQQALGQGPQFIFQYYREEENGRGNFPPRFSGLQFPNYSSELNVNALELDDSALYLCASSLGYYSSGANVLTFGAGSRLTVL.